Sequencing of this T cell receptor beta chain was carried out in a study of T cells after yellow fever vaccination. General study results and limits: Clones from primary vaccination mostly reappeared after the booster (less than 98% CD4, about 85% CD8).

This clonotype appeared a few times. Its antigen remains unknown. The V gene lost 0 bases and the J gene lost 4 bases, with 9 bases spanning the gap. Germline CDR1 MNHEY, CDR2 SVGAGI. The CDR3 consists of 14 residues. A 5'RACE template-switching step, the method used to make TCR cDNA, added a universal primer site and UMIs. TCRdb used MiXCR to reprocess the 5' RACE reads, holding one entry per CDR3 protein. This table holds 200,000 to 250,000 distinct CDR3 sequences, 6.9% found once. The specimen comprised CD4+ T cells sorted from PBMCs, sampled 15 days after the yellow fever booster vaccination. The sequence was obtained from a man aged 25 to 45 who received the YFV17D yellow fever vaccine. The V call is TRBV6-5, the J call TRBJ1-1; D is uncertain. CDR3 sequence reads: CASSYSNLGTEAFF. The CDR3 DNA reads TGTGCCAGCAGTTACTCGAATCTAGGCACTGAAGCTTTCTTT.